Shown below are 26 T cell receptor beta chains from a single sample sequenced in a study of blood T cell repertoires in COVID-19. Assay used: immunoSEQ multiplex PCR; TCRdb lists only in-frame clones, some missing. The sample includes 54,000 or so clones, around 83% seen only once; the top ten take under 2%. Sequencing used peripheral blood. The receptor set was obtained from an older woman with acute or convalescent COVID-19.

The rearrangement links TRBV5-1 to TRBJ2-7, with TRBD2 identical over 7 bases. CDR3 length: 13 amino acids. Germline V gene data show CDR1 as SGHRS and CDR2 as YFSETQ. V was pared by 3 bases and J by 3 bases, with 3 bases of the junction left unmatched. The CDR3 here is CASSSGTNYEQYF. CDR3 nucleotide sequence: TGCGCCAGCAGCTCGGGGACTAACTACGAGCAGTACTTC.

The gene calls are TRBV6-6 and TRBJ2-5; TRBD2 aligns across 10 bases. V shed 4 bases, J shed 4 bases, and the junction held 3 bases outside the gene matches. CDR1 and CDR2 (germline): MNHNY, SVGAGI (reference sequence). This CDR3 has 14 residues. CDR3 coding DNA: TGTGCCAGCAGTTCTAGCGGGAGAACAGAGACCCAGTACTTC. Residues: CASSSSGRTETQYF.

The chain uses TRBV5-5 and TRBJ1-5; D gene unclear. V lost 0 bases and J 4 bases, leaving 17 bases between the germline ends. The germline V gene has CDR1 SGHKS and CDR2 YYEKEE (reference sequence). CDR3 size: 17 residues. CDR3 sequence (DNA): TGTGCCAGCAGCTTGGCGGTGCGGGCGGGTGGGAATCAGCCCCAGCATTTT. Protein: CASSLAVRAGGNQPQHF.

The chain combines TRBV5-1 with TRBJ1-2, with unresolved D. Trimming stripped 2 bases from V and 3 bases from J, with 8 bases between. The CDR3 covers 13 residues. Germline loops: CDR1 SGHRS, CDR2 YFSETQ. The CDR3 region is CASSFGGDYGYTF. The CDR3 nucleotides read TGCGCCAGCAGCTTTGGCGGGGACTATGGCTACACCTTC.

The sample holds one count of this clone. This chain uses TRBV6-5 with TRBJ2-3; D may be TRBD2 (5 bases). The germline CDR1 and CDR2 sequences are MNHEY and SVGAGI. Trimming stripped 8 bases from V and 2 bases from J, with 11 bases between. This CDR3 region has 13 residues. CDR3 region: CASSGVPTDTQYF. The CDR3 bases are TGTGCCAGCTCCGGGGTACCCACAGATACGCAGTATTTT.

The chain joins TRBV7-3 to TRBJ1-1; D may be TRBD1 (5 bases). The CDR3 loop spans 13 amino acids. The germline V gene encodes CDR1 SGHTA and CDR2 FQGTGA. The germline V and J ends were trimmed by 5 bases and 3 bases, with 10 bases remaining between them. The CDR3 region has the DNA TGTGCCAGCAGCGTGGTCAGGGACACTGAAGCTTTCTTT. This codes for CASSVVRDTEAFF.

V and J are TRBV25-1 and TRBJ1-2; D call uncertain. The CDR3 covers 12 residues. The V and J ends lost 2 bases and 1 base respectively, with 2 bases between them. Germline-derived CDR1 and CDR2 are MGHDK and SYGVNS. The CDR3 bases are TGTGCCAGCAGTGAACATAACTATGGCTACACCTTC. It translates to CASSEHNYGYTF.

This chain links TRBV29-1 with TRBJ1-5, with D unresolved. Germline CDR1 and CDR2: SQVTM and ANQGSEA. The CDR3 is 17 residues long. V gave up 5 bases and J gave up 7 bases, with 27 bases separating them. CDR3 coding DNA: TGCAGCGTTTTAGAGGCACGGGGTACGGTCGGAGGGCAGCCCCAGCATTTT. Its translation is CSVLEARGTVGGQPQHF. Complete variable domain (other parts from reference TRBV29-1 and TRBJ1-5): SAVISQKPSRDICQRGTSLTIQCQVDSQVTMMFWYRQQPGQSLTLIATANQGSEATYESGFVIDKFPISRPNLTFSTLTVSNMSPEDSSIYLCSVLEARGTVGGQPQHFGDGTRLSIL.

The genes are TRBV30 and TRBJ1-1, with a tentative D call TRBD1 (5 bases). The CDR3 extends over 12 amino acids. V was pared by 3 bases and J by 7 bases, with 12 bases between. Per the germline V gene, CDR1 is GTSNPN and CDR2 is SVGIG (reference sequence). The CDR3 DNA reads as TGTGCCTGGAGAGGGGAACTCAATGAAGCTTTCTTT. This sequence encodes CAWRGELNEAFF.

V gene TRBV28 combines with J gene TRBJ1-6; D unresolved. The germline CDR1 and CDR2 sequences are MDHEN and SYDVKM. V was shortened by 2 bases and J by 10 bases, with 6 bases between the two germline ends. The CDR3 totals 12 residues. CDR3 in amino acids: CASSLVRSPLHF. The CDR3 DNA sequence: TGTGCCAGCAGTTTAGTACGGTCACCCCTCCACTTT.

The chain has TRBV4-1 and TRBJ1-2; D is ambiguous. This CDR3 is built from 16 residues. Germline V gene lookup returns CDR1 MGHRA and CDR2 YSYEKL. The CDR3 DNA sequence: TGCGCTACAGCAGCCAACTTGGGCGACGGTGTACGGGGCTACACCTTC. This sequence encodes CATAANLGDGVRGYTF.

The chain links TRBV25-1 to TRBJ1-5; no definite D call. CDR1 and CDR2 (germline): MGHDK, SYGVNS. There are 15 residues in the CDR3. Trimming stripped 3 bases from V and 2 bases from J, with 11 bases between. CDR3 coding DNA: TGTGCCAGCAGTGACTCGGGATCCGGCAATCAGCCCCAGCATTTT. Protein: CASSDSGSGNQPQHF.

This rearrangement joins TRBV5-4 to TRBJ1-4; D is unresolved. The CDR3 has 14 residues. Trimming removed 2 bases at V and 10 bases at J, with 15 bases between. CDR1 is SGHNT and CDR2 is YYREEE in the germline V gene (reference sequence). The CDR3 spells CASSFSAASGKLFF. The DNA of the CDR3 is TGTGCCAGCAGCTTTTCGGCAGCCTCGGGAAAACTGTTTTTT.

V and J are TRBV7-2 and TRBJ2-1; 7 nucleotides line up with TRBD2. The germline gives CDR1 SGHTA, CDR2 FQGNSA. The CDR3 extends over 16 amino acids. V gave up 3 bases and J gave up 6 bases; unmatched junction bases: 11. The CDR3 DNA reads as TGTGCCAGCAGCTTCTCTAGCGGCCCTCGGGGCAATGAGCAGTTCTTC. The encoded protein is CASSFSSGPRGNEQFF.

This clone was observed a single time. The chain recombines TRBV5-1 with TRBJ1-1; D perhaps matches TRBD1 (5 bases). The CDR3 has 13 amino acids. Germline CDR1 SGHRS, CDR2 YFSETQ. The V and J ends lost 4 bases and 2 bases respectively, with 9 bases between them. CDR3 nucleotide sequence: TGCGCCAGCAGCACGACAGATAACACTGAAGCTTTCTTT. Protein: CASSTTDNTEAFF.

The chain recombines TRBV5-8 with TRBJ1-4; maybe TRBD1 (6 bases). V lost 1 base to trimming and J lost 3 bases, with 16 bases between them. In germline, CDR1 is SGHTS, CDR2 YDEGEE. CDR3 size: 17 residues. The CDR3 here is CASSLSQGPLSNEKLFF. CDR3 sequence (DNA): TGTGCCAGCAGCTTGTCACAGGGACCACTTTCTAATGAAAAACTGTTTTTT.

This sequence joins TRBV6-2 or TRBV6-3 and TRBJ2-7; weak D call: TRBD2 (6 bases). CDR3 length: 15 amino acids. Germline V gene data show CDR1 as MNHEY and CDR2 as SVGEGT. Trimming removed 6 bases from V and 6 bases from J, with 21 bases in between. As DNA, the CDR3 is TGTGCCAGCAGCCCGAACCGGGGGTCCTTTAGCGAGCAGTACTTC. Its protein product is CASSPNRGSFSEQYF.

The chain combines TRBV10-2 with TRBJ2-2; the D gene is possibly TRBD1 (6 bases). Trimming cost V 7 bases and J 0 bases, with 9 bases left between them. The CDR3 contains 14 residues. The V gene's germline CDR1 is WSHSY and CDR2 SAAADI. The CDR3 reads CASTRGTNTGELFF. Written as DNA, the CDR3 is TGCGCCAGCACCAGGGGCACGAACACCGGGGAGCTGTTTTTT.

J is TRBJ2-1 and V is TRBV19; 10 bases align to TRBD2. The germline V gene has CDR1 LNHDA and CDR2 SQIVND (reference sequence). Trimming at V came to 3 bases and at J to 7 bases, leaving 12 bases not matched to a gene. The CDR3 has 17 residues. This CDR3 is CASSMFSGASGRNEQFF. The CDR3 coding sequence is TGTGCCAGTAGTATGTTTAGTGGGGCTAGCGGGAGAAATGAGCAGTTCTTC.

The rearrangement uses TRBV12-3 or TRBV12-4 and TRBJ1-2, with 10 positions matching TRBD1. V dropped 5 bases and J dropped 10; count of bases not matched to a gene: 7. This CDR3 region has 13 residues. CDR3 DNA sequence: TGTGCCAGCAGTAACCGGGACAGGGGAGCCTACACCTTC. Its protein product is CASSNRDRGAYTF.

The J gene is TRBJ1-1, the V gene TRBV18; weak D call: TRBD1 (6 bases). Germline CDR1 reads KGHSH; CDR2 reads LQKENI. The CDR3 contains 13 residues. With 5 bases removed from V and 4 bases from J, the gap between germline ends came to 11 bases. The CDR3 DNA sequence: TGTGCCAGCTCAAACAGGGTTGGCACTGAAGCTTTCTTT. Its translation: CASSNRVGTEAFF.

The chain is built from TRBV4-1 and TRBJ2-1, with TRBD2 matching 9 bases. CDR3 length equals 15 residues. Germline CDR1 MGHRA, CDR2 YSYEKL. V shed 4 bases, J shed 0 bases, and the junction held 1 base outside the gene matches. CDR3 amino acids: CASSLSGSSYNEQFF. In DNA form, the CDR3 reads TGCGCCAGCAGCCTTAGCGGGAGCTCCTACAATGAGCAGTTCTTC.

V is TRBV7-2 and J is TRBJ2-1, with a weak D call TRBD2 (6 bases). Germline V lookup: CDR1 SGHTA, CDR2 FQGNSA. With 1 base removed from V and 7 bases from J, the gap between germline ends came to 11 bases. The CDR3 is 14 amino acids. The CDR3 DNA follows: TGTGCCAGCAGCTTAGTATTACGGGAGAATGAGCAGTTCTTC. Its translation: CASSLVLRENEQFF.

The chain couples TRBV30 to TRBJ2-7; TRBD1 is a possible D gene (5 bases). The CDR3 is 14 amino acids. Germline CDR1 is GTSNPN and CDR2 is SVGIG (reference sequence). Trimming cost V 5 bases and J 2 bases, with 16 bases left between them. The CDR3 loop is CAWGSRVGPYEQYF. CDR3 DNA: TGTGCCTGGGGATCCAGGGTGGGCCCCTACGAGCAGTACTTC.

J is TRBJ2-1 and V is TRBV19, with D possibly TRBD2 on 7 matching bases. The CDR3 sequence is 15 residues long. V lost 6 bases and J 3 bases, leaving 15 bases between the germline ends. Looked up from germline, CDR1 is LNHDA and CDR2 is SQIVND (reference sequence). CDR3 amino acids: CASRDGGQIYNEQFF. In DNA form, the CDR3 reads TGTGCCAGTAGGGACGGGGGGCAGATCTACAATGAGCAGTTCTTC. Full variable domain (rest looked up from reference TRBV19 and TRBJ2-1): DGGITQSPKYLFRKEGQNVTLSCEQNLNHDAMYWYRQDPGQGLRLIYYSQIVNDFQKGDIAEGYSVSREKKESFPLTVTSAQKNPTAFYLCASRDGGQIYNEQFFGPGTRLTVL.

CDR3 in amino acids: CASSPPGLAGVLRGQFF. The DNA of the CDR3 is TGTGCCAGCAGCCCGCCCGGGCTAGCGGGAGTATTGCGTGGGCAGTTCTTC. V usage is TRBV7-3 and J usage is TRBJ2-1; 10 bases match TRBD2. From germline, CDR1 is SGHTA and CDR2 FQGTGA. This CDR3 is 17 amino acids long. With 5 bases clipped from V and 12 bases from J, the junction kept 19 bases outside the gene matches. Supplemented by reference TRBV7-3 and TRBJ2-1, the full variable domain reads GAGVSQTPSNKVTEKGKYVELRCDPISGHTALYWYRQSLGQGPEFLIYFQGTGAADDSGLPNDRFFAVRPEGSVSTLKIQRTERGDSAVYLCASSPPGLAGVLRGQFFGPGTRLTVL.